These T cell receptor beta chains were read from a single sample in a study of blood T cell repertoires in COVID-19. Using immunoSEQ multiplex PCR, the repertoire was profiled, and TCRdb retains in-frame clones only, with some absent. The top ten hold 18% of the sample, which has about 72,000 clones, roughly 82% seen once. Sequenced input: peripheral blood. The source is a human donor in a cohort sampled during active COVID-19. Both conserved end residues are part of each CDR3. A D gene is named only where the DNA matches it firmly. Some rows mark clone size as missing; the rest say once, few, many or name a class of expanded clone.

D: -; size: -; length: 13; V: TRBV23-1; J: TRBJ1-6; DNA: TGCGCGATCCGGGTGGCGTATAATTCACCCCTCCACTTT; CDR3: CAIRVAYNSPLHF
D: -; size: -; length: 13; V: TRBV12-3/TRBV12-4; J: TRBJ1-2; DNA: TGTGCCAGCAGTTTATTGGGGCCCTATGGCTACACCTTC; CDR3: CASSLLGPYGYTF
D: -; size: -; length: 13; V: TRBV5-1; J: TRBJ1-4; DNA: TGCGCCAGTCGCAGAGGTACTAATGAAAAACTGTTTTTT; CDR3: CASRRGTNEKLFF
D: TRBD2; size: -; length: 15; V: TRBV12-5; J: TRBJ2-1; DNA: TGTGCTAGTGGTCCAAGCGGGGGGGCCCTCAATGAGCAGTTCTTC; CDR3: CASGPSGGALNEQFF
D: TRBD1; size: -; length: 15; V: TRBV6-5; J: TRBJ1-2; DNA: TGTGCCAGCAGTTATGGGCCAGGGGGCTTCTATGGCTACACCTTC; CDR3: CASSYGPGGFYGYTF
D: -; size: -; length: 14; V: TRBV2; J: TRBJ2-3; DNA: TGTGCCAGCAGGCGGCTAGCTAGCACAGATACGCAGTATTTT; CDR3: CASRRLASTDTQYF
D: -; size: -; length: 15; V: TRBV4-1; J: TRBJ2-1; DNA: TGCGCCAGCAGCCAAGAGTCTAGCTCCTACAATGAGCAGTTCTTC; CDR3: CASSQESSSYNEQFF
D: -; size: -; length: 11; V: TRBV28; J: TRBJ1-1; DNA: TGTGCCAGCACGTCAGGGTTTGAAGCTTTCTTT; CDR3: CASTSGFEAFF
D: -; size: -; length: 19; V: TRBV5-4; J: TRBJ2-7; DNA: TGTGCCAGCAGCGCTGCCCCCCGTGTTTCGGTCCTAGCTCCGGGCGAGCAGTACTTC; CDR3: CASSAAPRVSVLAPGEQYF
D: TRBD2; size: -; length: 18; V: TRBV19; J: TRBJ2-7; DNA: TGTGCCAGTAGTCCAAGACTAGCGGGGGGCCGAGTCATCTACGAGCAGTACTTC; CDR3: CASSPRLAGGRVIYEQYF
D: TRBD1; size: once; length: 14; V: TRBV5-4; J: TRBJ1-6; DNA: TGTGCCAGCAGCTTAGCAGGGGGAAATTCACCCCTCCACTTT; CDR3: CASSLAGGNSPLHF
D: -; size: -; length: 15; V: TRBV3-1/TRBV3-2; J: TRBJ1-5; DNA: TGTGCCAGCAGCCAAGGAGGCAGGGTGAATCAGCCCCAGCATTTT; CDR3: CASSQGGRVNQPQHF
D: -; size: -; length: 13; V: TRBV3-1/TRBV3-2; J: TRBJ1-4; DNA: TGTGCCAGCAGCCAAGGTGGCGGGGGCAAACTGTTTTTT; CDR3: CASSQGGGGKLFF
D: -; size: -; length: 15; V: TRBV4-3; J: TRBJ2-5; DNA: TGCGCCAGCAGCCAAGATCTTGCGAACCAAGAGACCCAGTACTTC; CDR3: CASSQDLANQETQYF
D: -; size: -; length: 16; V: TRBV4-2; J: TRBJ1-2; DNA: TGTGCCAGCAGCCAAGAATTGGGACACCAAAACTATGGCTACACCTTC; CDR3: CASSQELGHQNYGYTF
D: TRBD1; size: -; length: 13; V: TRBV11-2; J: TRBJ1-1; DNA: TGTGCCAGCAGTTCGACAGGGGTCACTGAAGCTTTCTTT; CDR3: CASSSTGVTEAFF
D: -; size: once; length: 15; V: TRBV15; J: TRBJ2-2; DNA: TGTGCCACCAGCAGTCGGGGGTCCGGCACCGGGGAGCTGTTTTTT; CDR3: CATSSRGSGTGELFF
D: -; size: -; length: 13; V: TRBV10-3; J: TRBJ2-7; DNA: TGTGCCATCAGTGAATCGAGGAGCTACGAGCAGTACTTC; CDR3: CAISESRSYEQYF
D: TRBD1; size: -; length: 16; V: TRBV3-1/TRBV3-2; J: TRBJ1-1; DNA: TGTGCCAGCAGCCAAGAAGGGGACAGGGGGAACACTGAAGCTTTCTTT; CDR3: CASSQEGDRGNTEAFF
D: TRBD1; size: once; length: 14; V: TRBV30; J: TRBJ2-7; DNA: TGTGCCTGGAGTGAAAAGACCCTCCGGGACAGGGAGTTCTTC; CDR3: CAWSEKTLRDREFF
D: TRBD2; size: once; length: 17; V: TRBV5-1; J: TRBJ2-7; DNA: TGCGCCAGCAGCAAGGGGACTAGCGGGGGTTTGGGGAACGAGCAGTACTTC; CDR3: CASSKGTSGGLGNEQYF